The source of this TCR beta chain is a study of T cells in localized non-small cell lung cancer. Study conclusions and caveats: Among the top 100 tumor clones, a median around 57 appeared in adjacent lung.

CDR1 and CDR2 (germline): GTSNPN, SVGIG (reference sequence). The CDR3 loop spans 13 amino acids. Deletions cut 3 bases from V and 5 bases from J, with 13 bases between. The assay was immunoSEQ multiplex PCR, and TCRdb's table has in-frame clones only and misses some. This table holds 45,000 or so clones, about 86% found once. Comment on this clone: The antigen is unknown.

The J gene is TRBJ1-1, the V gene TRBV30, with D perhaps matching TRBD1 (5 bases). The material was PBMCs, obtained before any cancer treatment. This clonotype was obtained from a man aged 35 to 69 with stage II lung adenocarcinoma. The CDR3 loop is CAWRTGGGTEAFF. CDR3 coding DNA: TGTGCCTGGAGGACGGGGGGTGGTACTGAAGCTTTCTTT.